This T cell receptor (beta chain) was sequenced for a study of shared clonotypes between healthy human individuals. Background on the study: With ages of 18 to 49, the donors were a couple of women and three men.

A split of CD4+ cells into CD45RA+ naive and CD45RA-negative memory subsets was performed. Germline lookup yields CDR1 SNHLY and CDR2 FYNNEI. V lost 6 bases and J lost 7; bases outside the gene matches: 22. This CDR3 is 18 amino acids long. In the study's own analysis: ImmunoSEQ gave junction-only sequences without quality scores, so filtering differed. Sequenced by immunoSEQ multiplex PCR; TCRdb stores in-frame clones only, minus some. V, J and clone size reflect that table, while D and trimming were determined from the DNA. Seen here are some 1,400,000 clones, 96% observed once, and the top ten hold approximately 1%. Study-level results: Several donors held about 5% of naive CD4 clonotypes in common.

A note on this clone: Its antigen is not known.

Source material: naive CD4+ T cells sorted from blood. The subset here: CD45RA+ positively selected. The chain combines TRBV2 with TRBJ2-7, with 9 bases matching TRBD2. The TCR comes from a young man in good health. This CDR3 is CASSLPAGGLSSRLEQYF. The DNA for the CDR3 is TGTGCCAGCAGCCTCCCCGCGGGAGGGCTCTCGTCTCGGTTGGAGCAGTACTTC.